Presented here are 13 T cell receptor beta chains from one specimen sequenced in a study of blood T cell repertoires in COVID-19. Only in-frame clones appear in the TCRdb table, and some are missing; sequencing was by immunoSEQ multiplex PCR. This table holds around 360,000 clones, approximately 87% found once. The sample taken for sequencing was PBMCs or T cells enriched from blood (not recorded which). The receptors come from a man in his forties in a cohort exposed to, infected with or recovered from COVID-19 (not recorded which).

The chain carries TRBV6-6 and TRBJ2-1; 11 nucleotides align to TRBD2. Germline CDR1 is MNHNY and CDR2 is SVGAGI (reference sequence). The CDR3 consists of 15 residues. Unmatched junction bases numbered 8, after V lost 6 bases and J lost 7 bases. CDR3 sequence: CASRTTSGSKNEQFF. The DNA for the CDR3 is TGTGCCAGCAGAACAACTAGCGGGAGTAAGAATGAGCAGTTCTTC.

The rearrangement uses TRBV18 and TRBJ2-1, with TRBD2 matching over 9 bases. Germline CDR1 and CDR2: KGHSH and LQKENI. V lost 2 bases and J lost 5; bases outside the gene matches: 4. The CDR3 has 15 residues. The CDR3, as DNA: TGTGCCAGCTCACCAGAGATAGCGGGAGACAATGAGCAGTTCTTC. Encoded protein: CASSPEIAGDNEQFF.

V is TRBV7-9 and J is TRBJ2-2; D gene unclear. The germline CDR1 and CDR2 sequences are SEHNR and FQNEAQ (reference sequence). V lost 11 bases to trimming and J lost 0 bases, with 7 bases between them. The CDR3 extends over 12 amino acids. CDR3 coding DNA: TGTGCCTCCCGTTCGAACACCGGGGAGCTGTTTTTT. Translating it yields CASRSNTGELFF. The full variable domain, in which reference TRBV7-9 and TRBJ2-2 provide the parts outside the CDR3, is DTGVSQNPRHKITKRGQNVTFRCDPISEHNRLYWYRQTLGQGPEFLTYFQNEAQLEKSRLLSDRFSAERPKGSFSTLEIQRTEQGDSAMYLCASRSNTGELFFGEGSRLTVL.

The CDR3 nucleotides read TGTGCCAGCAGCCGGACAGGCGAGGCAACTAATGAAAAACTGTTTTTT. This encodes CASSRTGEATNEKLFF. The chain is built from TRBV5-4 and TRBJ1-4; TRBD1 agrees at 7 bases. CDR1 and CDR2 from the germline V gene are SGHNT and YYREEE (reference sequence). Trimming at V came to 4 bases and at J to 0 bases, leaving 6 bases not matched to a gene. This CDR3 is built from 16 residues.

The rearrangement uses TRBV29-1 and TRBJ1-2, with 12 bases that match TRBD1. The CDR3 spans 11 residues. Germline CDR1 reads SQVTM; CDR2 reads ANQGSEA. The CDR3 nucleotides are TGCGGGGAGGGACAGGGGGCCGGCTACACCTTC. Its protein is CGEGQGAGYTF.

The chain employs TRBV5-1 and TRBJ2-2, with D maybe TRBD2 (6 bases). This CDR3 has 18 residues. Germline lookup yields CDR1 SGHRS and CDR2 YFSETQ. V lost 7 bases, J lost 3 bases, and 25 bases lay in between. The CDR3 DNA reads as TGCGCCAGCGGGACGGGACGGGGGTCCAGACTAGACACCGGGGAGCTGTTTTTT. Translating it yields CASGTGRGSRLDTGELFF. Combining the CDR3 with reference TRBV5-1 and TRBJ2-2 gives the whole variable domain KAGVTQTPRYLIKTRGQQVTLSCSPISGHRSVSWYQQTPGQGLQFLFEYFSETQRNKGNFPGRFSGRQFSNSRSEMNVSTLELGDSALYLCASGTGRGSRLDTGELFFGEGSRLTVL.

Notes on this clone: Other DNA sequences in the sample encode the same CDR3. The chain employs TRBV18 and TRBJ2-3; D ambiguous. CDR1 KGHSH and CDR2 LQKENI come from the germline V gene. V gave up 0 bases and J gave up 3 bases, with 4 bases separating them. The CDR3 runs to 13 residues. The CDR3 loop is CASSPPSTDTQYF. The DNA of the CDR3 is TGTGCCAGCTCACCACCGTCAACAGATACGCAGTATTTT. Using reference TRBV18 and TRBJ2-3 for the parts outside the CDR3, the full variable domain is NAGVMQNPRHLVRRRGQEARLRCSPMKGHSHVYWYRQLPEEGLKFMVYLQKENIIDESGMPKERFSAEFPKEGPSILRIQQVVRGDSAAYFCASSPPSTDTQYFGPGTRLTVL.

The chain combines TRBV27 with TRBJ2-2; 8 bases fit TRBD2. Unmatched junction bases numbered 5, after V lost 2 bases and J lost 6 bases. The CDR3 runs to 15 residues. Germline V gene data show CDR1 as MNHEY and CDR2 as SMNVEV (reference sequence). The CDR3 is CASSLIPSGSGELFF. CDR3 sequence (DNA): TGTGCCAGCAGTTTAATCCCTAGCGGGTCCGGGGAGCTGTTTTTT.

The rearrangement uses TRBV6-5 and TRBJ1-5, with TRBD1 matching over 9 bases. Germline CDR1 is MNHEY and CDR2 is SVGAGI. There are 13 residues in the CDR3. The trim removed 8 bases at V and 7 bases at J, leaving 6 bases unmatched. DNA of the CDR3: TGTGCCAGCTTGCGGACAGGGGTCCAGCCCCAGCATTTT. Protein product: CASLRTGVQPQHF.

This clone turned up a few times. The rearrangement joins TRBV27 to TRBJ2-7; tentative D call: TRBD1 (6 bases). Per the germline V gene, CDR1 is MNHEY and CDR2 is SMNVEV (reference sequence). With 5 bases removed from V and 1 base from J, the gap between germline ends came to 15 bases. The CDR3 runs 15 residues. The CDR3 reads CASSPTGIGSYEQYF. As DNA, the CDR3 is TGTGCCAGCAGTCCCACAGGGATTGGGTCCTACGAGCAGTACTTC.

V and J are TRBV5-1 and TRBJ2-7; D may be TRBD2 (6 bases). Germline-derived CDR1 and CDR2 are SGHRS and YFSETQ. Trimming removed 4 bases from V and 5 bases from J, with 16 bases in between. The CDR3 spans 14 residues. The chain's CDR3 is CASSPDSGRDEQYF. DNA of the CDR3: TGCGCCAGCAGCCCCGATAGCGGCCGGGACGAGCAGTACTTC.

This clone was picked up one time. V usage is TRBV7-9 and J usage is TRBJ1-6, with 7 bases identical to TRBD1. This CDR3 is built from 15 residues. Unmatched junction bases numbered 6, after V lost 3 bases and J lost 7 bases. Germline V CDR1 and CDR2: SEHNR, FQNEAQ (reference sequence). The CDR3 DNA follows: TGTGCCAGCAGCTTCGCCGGGACAGTCAATTCACCCCTCCACTTT. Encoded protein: CASSFAGTVNSPLHF.

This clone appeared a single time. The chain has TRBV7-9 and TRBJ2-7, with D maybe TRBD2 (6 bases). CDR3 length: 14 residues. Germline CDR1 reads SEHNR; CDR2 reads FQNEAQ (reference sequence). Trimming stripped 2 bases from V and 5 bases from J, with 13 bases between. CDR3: CASSLSGGRNEQYF. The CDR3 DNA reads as TGTGCCAGCAGCTTATCTGGGGGGAGGAACGAGCAGTACTTC.